The T cell receptor (beta chain) under discussion was sequenced for a study of CD8+CD57+ T cells in acquired aplastic anemia. Overall study: Mean yield of DNA from sorted CD4+ and CD8+ cells was about 3.2 ug.

TCR beta VDJ and CDR3 profiles were obtained from a genomic DNA template. TCRdb reanalysed the reads using MiXCR and keeps one entry per CDR3 protein. Among around 400,000 distinct CDR3 sequences listed, under 80% were seen once. This CDR3 comprises 14 residues. In germline, CDR1 is WNHNN, CDR2 SYGVQD (reference sequence). V gave up 3 bases and J gave up 1 base, with 9 bases separating them. Ten or more counts support this clonotype. The antigen remains undetermined. Study-level findings and limits: Comparison of patients with controls identified approximately 28 shared CD8+ CDR3 sequences.

Material: sorted CD4+, CD8+, or CD8+CD57+ T cells (not recorded which) from PBMCs. The sequence derives from a human donor in good health, serving as a control. The chain joins TRBV10-1 to TRBJ1-1; TRBD1 is a possible D gene (5 bases). Here the CDR3 reads CASSDQGGNTEAFF. In nucleotides, the CDR3 is TGCGCCAGCAGTGACCAGGGTGGGAACACTGAAGCTTTCTTT.